The 18 T cell receptor beta chains given below trace back to one sample, sequenced in a study of memory CD4+ T cells and cytomegalovirus serostatus. The repertoire was sequenced with immunoSEQ multiplex PCR; TCRdb's copy has only in-frame clones and lacks some. Altogether 60,000 to 70,000 clones are present, around 76% being singletons, with the ten largest covering around 4.5%. Single viable CD3+CD4+CD8-CD45RO+ cells were sorted as the memory CD4+ T cells. Input material: memory CD4+ T cells from blood. Receptors were obtained from an adult in good health and CMV-seropositive.

The genes are TRBV2 and TRBJ1-1, with D possibly matching TRBD1 (6 bases). There are 16 residues in the CDR3. Deletions cut 3 bases from V and 2 bases from J, with 16 bases between. Germline V CDR1 and CDR2: SNHLY, FYNNEI. The CDR3 DNA is TGTGCCAGCAGTGAGCAGGGGATAGGGGGAAACACTGAAGCTTTCTTT. Its translation: CASSEQGIGGNTEAFF.

The V gene is TRBV29-1, the J gene TRBJ1-3; D is unclear. The V end lost 4 bases, the J end lost 4 bases, and 14 bases lay between the germline ends. Germline lookup yields CDR1 SQVTM and CDR2 ANQGSEA. CDR3 length: 14 residues. CDR3 sequence reads: CSVGAGAGGNTIYF. DNA of the CDR3: TGCAGCGTTGGTGCAGGAGCGGGAGGAAACACCATATATTTT.

The V gene is TRBV6-1, the J gene TRBJ1-1; unclear D gene. The germline V gene has CDR1 MNHNS and CDR2 SASEGT. This CDR3 comprises 13 residues. Trimming took 1 base from V and 4 from J, leaving 7 bases between them. CDR3 in amino acids: CASSEGAGTEAFF. The CDR3 nucleotides read TGTGCCAGCAGTGAAGGGGCAGGCACTGAAGCTTTCTTT.

This chain links TRBV7-2 with TRBJ2-4; D might be TRBD1 or TRBD2, each matching 6 bases. V dropped 2 bases and J dropped 0 bases, with 14 bases sitting between them. The CDR3 has 17 amino acids. Germline V gene data show CDR1 as SGHTA and CDR2 as FQGNSA. The CDR3 nucleotides read TGTGCCAGCAGCTTAAGGGGGGCCACCCTAGCCAAAAACATTCAGTACTTC. Translated, it gives CASSLRGATLAKNIQYF. The full variable domain, in which reference TRBV7-2 and TRBJ2-4 provide the parts outside the CDR3, is GAGVSQSPSNKVTEKGKDVELRCDPISGHTALYWYRQSLGQGLEFLIYFQGNSAPDKSGLPSDRFSAERTGGSVSTLTIQRTQQEDSAVYLCASSLRGATLAKNIQYFGAGTRLSVL.

The genes are TRBV5-3 and TRBJ1-6; D gene uncertain. TRBV5-3 is an open reading frame, and its role is uncertain. This CDR3 comprises 15 residues. The V end was cut by 1 base, the J end by 7 bases, with 12 bases between. The CDR3 is CARSLFVGKNSPLHF. CDR3 DNA: TGTGCCAGAAGCTTGTTTGTAGGGAAAAATTCACCCCTCCACTTT.

The chain employs TRBV7-2 and TRBJ2-2; 12 bases align to TRBD2. After removal of 5 bases from V and 4 bases from J, the junction contained 5 bases not matched to a gene. CDR1 and CDR2 (germline): SGHTA, FQGNSA. This CDR3 spans 16 amino acids. CDR3 coding DNA: TGTGCCAGCAGCAACAGACTAGCGGGAGTCACCGGGGAGCTGTTTTTT. It specifies CASSNRLAGVTGELFF.

V gene TRBV2 combines with J gene TRBJ2-3; either TRBD1 or TRBD2 may supply D (6 bases each). The V gene's germline CDR1 is SNHLY and CDR2 FYNNEI. There are 14 residues in the CDR3. V was clipped by 6 bases and J by 6 bases, with 16 bases between them. The DNA for the CDR3 is TGTGCCAGCAGGTTGACTAGGGGGTCGGATACGCAGTATTTT. It encodes CASRLTRGSDTQYF.

The chain employs TRBV14 and TRBJ2-3; 10 bases are a match to TRBD1. There are 15 residues in the CDR3. Germline trimming cut 3 bases from V and 2 bases from J; bases unmatched to any gene: 2. Germline CDR1 is SGHDN and CDR2 is FVKESK. The CDR3 sequence is CASSQGQGYTDTQYF. CDR3 DNA: TGTGCCAGCAGCCAGGGACAGGGGTACACAGATACGCAGTATTTT.

The chain uses TRBV7-9 and TRBJ2-7; D perhaps matches TRBD1 (6 bases). CDR3 size: 16 residues. Germline values: CDR1 SEHNR, CDR2 FQNEAQ (reference sequence). The ends were cut back, 5 bases at V and 4 bases at J, with 21 bases in the middle. CDR3 in DNA: TGTGCCAGCAGCCCGCCAGGTGGGGGCGGAAGATACGAGCAGTACTTC. Translating gives CASSPPGGGGRYEQYF.

The chain's CDR3 is CASITSGIRNEQFF. The CDR3 DNA follows: TGTGCCAGCATCACCAGCGGGATACGGAATGAGCAGTTCTTC. The rearrangement links TRBV28 to TRBJ2-1; 7 nucleotides line up with TRBD2. Germline V gene sequence: CDR1 MDHEN, CDR2 SYDVKM. The CDR3 is 14 residues long. The V and J ends lost 7 bases and 7 bases, in that order; junction bases with no gene match: 10. Drawing the rest from reference TRBV28 and TRBJ2-1, the complete variable domain is DVKVTQSSRYLVKRTGEKVFLECVQDMDHENMFWYRQDPGLGLRLIYFSYDVKMKEKGDIPEGYSVSREKKERFSLILESASTNQTSMYLCASITSGIRNEQFFGPGTRLTVL.

The chain links TRBV6-5 to TRBJ1-2; the D is unclear. The CDR3 sequence is 12 residues long. V was shortened by 2 bases and J by 7 bases, with 8 bases between the two germline ends. Germline V lookup: CDR1 MNHEY, CDR2 SVGAGI. CDR3 in DNA: TGTGCCAGCAGTTACCCCGGGAGTGGCTACACCTTC. This sequence encodes CASSYPGSGYTF.

This chain links TRBV7-2 with TRBJ1-1; a weak D match, TRBD1 (5 bases). Deletions cut 6 bases from V and 1 base from J, with 12 bases between. The germline V gene has CDR1 SGHTA and CDR2 FQGNSA. This CDR3 comprises 14 residues. Here the CDR3 reads CASRWDTGNTEAFF. CDR3 nucleotide sequence: TGTGCCAGCAGATGGGATACAGGGAACACTGAAGCTTTCTTT.

The table lists this clone with a few counts. The V call is TRBV28, the J call TRBJ1-4; TRBD1 matches at 12 bases. The CDR3 is 16 amino acids. Trimming cost V 5 bases and J 4 bases; bases outside gene matches: 5. The germline gives CDR1 MDHEN, CDR2 SYDVKM. CDR3 in amino acids: CASSRDRGLSNEKLFF. CDR3 nucleotides: TGTGCCAGCAGTCGGGACAGGGGGCTCAGTAATGAAAAACTGTTTTTT.

This clone was counted between two and nine times. J is TRBJ1-1 and V is TRBV21-1; the DNA was not used to check the table's D call, TRBD1. TRBV21-1 is termed a pseudogene. CDR3 length equals 15 residues. The CDR3 DNA reads as TGTGCCAGCAGCATAACAGGGGGCGAGGACACTGAAGCTTTCTTT. This codes for CASSITGGEDTEAFF.

For the CDR3, the DNA is TGTGCCAGCAGCCCTACCGGGACAGGGGGGGGCAATGAGCAGTTCTTC. Protein sequence: CASSPTGTGGGNEQFF. J is TRBJ2-1 and V is TRBV7-3; 11 bases map to TRBD1. Unmatched junction bases numbered 9, after V lost 5 bases and J lost 6 bases. The CDR3 has 16 amino acids. Germline CDR1 is SGHTA and CDR2 is FQGTGA.

The chain employs TRBV5-4 and TRBJ1-2, with D possibly being TRBD1 (6 bases). Germline V CDR1 and CDR2: SGHNT, YYREEE (reference sequence). The CDR3 covers 15 residues. Trimming shortened V by 4 bases and J by 2 bases, and 15 bases separated the two germline ends. CDR3 amino acids: CASSREGGLNYGYTF. Here the CDR3 DNA reads TGTGCCAGCAGCCGCGAGGGGGGTTTGAACTATGGCTACACCTTC. The full variable domain, completed using reference TRBV5-4 and TRBJ1-2, is ETGVTQSPTHLIKTRGQQVTLRCSSQSGHNTVSWYQQALGQGPQFIFQYYREEENGRGNFPPRFSGLQFPNYSSELNVNALELDDSALYLCASSREGGLNYGYTFGSGTRLTVV.

This clone was seen only a few times. This chain joins TRBV6-4 and TRBJ1-1; 7 bases fit TRBD1. Germline V gives CDR1 MRHNA, CDR2 SNTAGT. This CDR3 has 14 residues. V was pared by 4 bases and J by 4 bases, with 6 bases of the junction left unmatched. CDR3 sequence reads: CASSATGAGTEAFF. Written as DNA, the CDR3 is TGTGCCAGCAGTGCAACAGGGGCGGGCACTGAAGCTTTCTTT.

The chain uses TRBV19 and TRBJ1-4, with 10 nucleotides matching TRBD1. Germline V gives CDR1 LNHDA, CDR2 SQIVND (reference sequence). The CDR3 is 14 amino acids. J was trimmed by 6 bases and V by 4 bases; bases with no gene match: 2. DNA of the CDR3: TGTGCCAGTAGTACCGGGACAGGGGATGAAAAACTGTTTTTT. It codes for CASSTGTGDEKLFF.